Described below is a single TCR beta chain sequence and its context. The method was immunoSEQ multiplex PCR; TCRdb's version includes in-frame clones alone and lacks a portion of them. The repertoire holds over 130,000 clones, with 76% as singletons. The sample comes from a study of blood T cell repertoires in COVID-19. Trimming cost V 4 bases and J 3 bases, with 6 bases left between them. Germline V gene data show CDR1 as MNHEY and CDR2 as SVGEGT. The CDR3 contains 12 residues. This sequence joins TRBV6-2 or TRBV6-3 and TRBJ1-2, with D unresolved. Sequenced input: peripheral blood. This sequence was found in a woman at least 80 years old with active or convalescent COVID-19. The CDR3, as DNA: TGTGCCAGCAGTTCGGGGTACTATGGCTACACCTTC. Translated, it gives CASSSGYYGYTF.